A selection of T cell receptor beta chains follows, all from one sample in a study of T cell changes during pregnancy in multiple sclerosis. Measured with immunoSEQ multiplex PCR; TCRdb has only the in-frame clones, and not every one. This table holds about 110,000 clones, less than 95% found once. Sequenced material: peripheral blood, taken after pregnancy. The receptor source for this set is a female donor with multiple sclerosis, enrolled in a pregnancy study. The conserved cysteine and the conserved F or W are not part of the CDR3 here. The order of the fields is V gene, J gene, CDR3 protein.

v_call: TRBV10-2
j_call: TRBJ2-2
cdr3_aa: ASIGAGTSGNGELF

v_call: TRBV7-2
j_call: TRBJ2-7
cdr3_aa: ASSLDGRG

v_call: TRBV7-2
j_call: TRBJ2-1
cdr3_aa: ASSLRDGTASEQF

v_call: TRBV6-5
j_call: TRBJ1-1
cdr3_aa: ASSYGGETEAF

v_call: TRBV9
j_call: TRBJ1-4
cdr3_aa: ASSVEGQGNEKLF

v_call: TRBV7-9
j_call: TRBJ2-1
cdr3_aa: ASSLLAGRNEQF

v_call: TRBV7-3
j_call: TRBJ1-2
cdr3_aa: ASSLTAGRNYT

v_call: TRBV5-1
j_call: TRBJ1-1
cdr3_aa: ASSSPGSLMNTEAF

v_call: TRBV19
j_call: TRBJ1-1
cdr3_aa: ATGGYTEAF

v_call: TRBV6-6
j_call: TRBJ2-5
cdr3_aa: ASSYLPSGEETQY

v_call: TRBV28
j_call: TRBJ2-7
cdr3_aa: ASSLRTGLPNEQY

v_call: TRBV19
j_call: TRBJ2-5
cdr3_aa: ASSIDLDRGETQY

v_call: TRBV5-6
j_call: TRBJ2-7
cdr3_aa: ASSRQGLEQY

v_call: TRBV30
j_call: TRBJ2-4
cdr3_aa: AWSGAGSLAKNIQY

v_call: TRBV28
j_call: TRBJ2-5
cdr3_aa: ASSPRLPGLANQETQY

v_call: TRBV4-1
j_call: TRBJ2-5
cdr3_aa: ASSQDPRASGREETQY

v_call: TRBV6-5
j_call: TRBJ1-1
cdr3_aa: ASSYSGGRTEAF

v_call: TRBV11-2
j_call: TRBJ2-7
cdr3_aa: ASSLGARGHEQY

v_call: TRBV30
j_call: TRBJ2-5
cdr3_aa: AWSPILRDGGRLTQY

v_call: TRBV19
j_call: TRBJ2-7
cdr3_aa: ASSSTGTYEQY

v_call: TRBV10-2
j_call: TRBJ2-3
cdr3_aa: ASSVGQSSTDTQY

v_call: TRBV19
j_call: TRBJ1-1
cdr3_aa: AREDSGGQEGPLNTEAF

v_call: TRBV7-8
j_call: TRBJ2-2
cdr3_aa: ASSLAQATGELF

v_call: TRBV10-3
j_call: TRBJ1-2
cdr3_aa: AISETGGYGYT

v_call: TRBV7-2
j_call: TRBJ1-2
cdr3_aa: ASSHMTGDYGYT

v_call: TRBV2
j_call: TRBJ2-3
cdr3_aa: ASRALGTDTQY

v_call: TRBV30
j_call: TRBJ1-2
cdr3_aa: AWAITGSSGYT

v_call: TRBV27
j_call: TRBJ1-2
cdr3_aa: ASSRYRGGGYT

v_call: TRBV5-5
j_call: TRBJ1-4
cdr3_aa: ASRIDRGLGEKLF

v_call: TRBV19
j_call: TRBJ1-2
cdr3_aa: ASSMRESYGYT

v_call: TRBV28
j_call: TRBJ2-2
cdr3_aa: ASSFSSGRALGTGELF

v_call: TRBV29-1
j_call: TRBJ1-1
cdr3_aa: SVCTKPNTEAF

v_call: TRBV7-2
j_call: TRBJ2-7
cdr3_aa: ASSPGGSSYEQY

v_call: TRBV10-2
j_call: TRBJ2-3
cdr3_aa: ASSGTSGSLRDTQY

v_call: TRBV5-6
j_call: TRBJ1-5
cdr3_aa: ASSLRQGWNQPQH

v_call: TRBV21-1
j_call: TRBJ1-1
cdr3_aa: ASSNRDRMNTEAF

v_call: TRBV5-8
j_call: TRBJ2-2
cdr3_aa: ASSMTSAYGELF

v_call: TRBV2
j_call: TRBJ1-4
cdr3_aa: ASSAGQGARRNEKLF

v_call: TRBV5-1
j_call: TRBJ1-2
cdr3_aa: ASSARGQGYGYT

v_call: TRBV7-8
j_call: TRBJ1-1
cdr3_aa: ASSLADISGTEAF

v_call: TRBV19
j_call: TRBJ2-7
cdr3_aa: ASSPGIQRPYEQY

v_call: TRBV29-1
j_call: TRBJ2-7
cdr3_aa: SAWTGSHIVEQY

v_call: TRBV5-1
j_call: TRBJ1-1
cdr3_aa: ASSLDGSSTEAF

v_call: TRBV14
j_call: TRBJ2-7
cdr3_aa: ASSQLQGASYEQY

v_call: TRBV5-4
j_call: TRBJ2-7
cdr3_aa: ASSPDRRSYEQY

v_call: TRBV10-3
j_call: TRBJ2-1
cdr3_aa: ATGTSYGEQF

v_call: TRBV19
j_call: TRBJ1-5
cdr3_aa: ASSPGRGREGGNQPQH

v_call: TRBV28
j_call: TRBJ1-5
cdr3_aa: ASSYPRGQVNQPQH

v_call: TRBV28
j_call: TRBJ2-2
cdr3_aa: ASSSDRDYPGELF

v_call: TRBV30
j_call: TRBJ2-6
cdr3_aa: AWSGGASGANVLT

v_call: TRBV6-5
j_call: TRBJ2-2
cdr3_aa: ASSSLAGGYTGELF